The 29 T cell receptor beta chains below come from one sample, sequenced in a study of blood T cell repertoires in COVID-19. The table came from immunoSEQ multiplex PCR; TCRdb's copy has only in-frame clones and leaves some out. The sample includes tens of thousands of clones, 70% to 90% of them seen just once. Source material: peripheral blood. The receptors come from a man aged 25 to 45 with acute or convalescent COVID-19.

The chain is built from TRBV18 and TRBJ2-3; weak D call: TRBD2 (6 bases). Germline CDR1 KGHSH, CDR2 LQKENI. CDR3 length: 15 residues. V dropped 6 bases and J dropped 3 bases, with 16 bases sitting between them. In DNA form, the CDR3 reads TGTGCCAGCTCGCTGGCGGGACTGCAGACAGATACGCAGTATTTT. Translating it yields CASSLAGLQTDTQYF.

This rearrangement joins TRBV7-6 to TRBJ1-2; no firm D call. Germline-derived CDR1 and CDR2 are SGHVS and FNYEAQ. There are 14 residues in the CDR3. V gave up 5 bases and J gave up 2 bases, with 12 bases separating them. The CDR3 sequence is CASSPGVGNYGYTF. The CDR3, as DNA: TGTGCCAGCAGCCCCGGGGTCGGGAACTATGGCTACACCTTC. Full variable domain (rest looked up from reference TRBV7-6 and TRBJ1-2): GAGVSQSPRYKVTKRGQDVALRCDPISGHVSLYWYRQALGQGPEFLTYFNYEAQQDKSGLPNDRFSAERPEGSISTLTIQRTEQRDSAMYRCASSPGVGNYGYTFGSGTRLTVV.

This sequence joins TRBV27 and TRBJ1-6, with 7 nucleotides matching TRBD1. The germline V gene has CDR1 MNHEY and CDR2 SMNVEV (reference sequence). This CDR3 region has 14 residues. The ends lost 8 bases at V and 9 bases at J; junction bases unmatched: 10. This CDR3 is CASRRGQELSPLHF. CDR3 DNA sequence: TGTGCCAGCCGCCGAGGACAGGAACTTTCACCCCTCCACTTT.

V gene TRBV6-2 or TRBV6-3 combines with J gene TRBJ2-1; 15 bases line up with TRBD2. This CDR3 region has 18 residues. V was pared by 5 bases and J by 8 bases, with 13 bases of the junction left unmatched. The germline CDR1 and CDR2 sequences are MNHEY and SVGEGT. The CDR3 reads CASSTGLAGGGGLDEQFF. CDR3 DNA sequence: TGTGCCAGCAGTACGGGACTAGCGGGAGGAGGGGGTCTGGATGAGCAGTTCTTC.

The chain has TRBV7-3 and TRBJ1-1; D is uncertain. V was shortened by 7 bases and J by 1 base, with 7 bases between the two germline ends. The CDR3 extends over 12 amino acids. From germline, CDR1 is SGHTA and CDR2 FQGTGA. The CDR3 sequence is CASTRRNTEAFF. As DNA, the CDR3 is TGTGCCAGCACCCGCAGGAACACTGAAGCTTTCTTT.

The chain links TRBV2 to TRBJ2-2, with D uncertain. Germline CDR1 and CDR2: SNHLY and FYNNEI. The CDR3 spans 13 residues. Trimming removed 8 bases at V and 2 bases at J, with 9 bases between. The CDR3 loop is CASVTDNTGELFF. The CDR3 coding sequence is TGTGCCAGCGTTACAGATAACACCGGGGAGCTGTTTTTT.

This clone was counted only a few times. This sequence joins TRBV4-3 and TRBJ1-4, with 9 bases aligning to TRBD1. The CDR3 extends over 14 amino acids. CDR1 is LGHNA and CDR2 is YSLEER in the germline V gene. V shed 5 bases and J 7 bases; nucleotides not matched to a gene: 5. CDR3 bases: TGCGCCAGCAGCAACAGGGGGCGAGGTGAAAAACTGTTTTTT. It encodes CASSNRGRGEKLFF.

This clone came up once. This rearrangement joins TRBV28 to TRBJ1-5; D gene unclear. The germline gives CDR1 MDHEN, CDR2 SYDVKM. The CDR3 sequence is 12 residues long. With 3 bases removed from V and 6 bases from J, the gap between germline ends came to 6 bases. The CDR3 nucleotides read TGTGCCAGCAGTTTGGGGAGTCAGCCCCAGCATTTT. Amino acids: CASSLGSQPQHF.

This chain links TRBV18 with TRBJ2-7; 11 bases map to TRBD1. The CDR3 has 14 residues. With V trimmed by 3 bases and J by 6 bases, 4 bases remained unmatched. CDR1 and CDR2 (germline): KGHSH, LQKENI. CDR3 residues: CASSPPGTGGEQYF. CDR3 nucleotides: TGTGCCAGCTCACCCCCCGGGACAGGGGGCGAGCAGTACTTC.

CDR3 bases: TGTGCCAGCTCACCAGGGGGGGACTACGAGCAGTACTTC. Translated, it gives CASSPGGDYEQYF. The chain has TRBV18 and TRBJ2-7; 7 bases line up with TRBD2. Germline values: CDR1 KGHSH, CDR2 LQKENI. This CDR3 has 13 amino acids. With V trimmed by 2 bases and J by 3 bases, 1 base remained unmatched.

The chain joins TRBV2 to TRBJ2-7, with no clear D. The germline V and J ends were trimmed by 7 bases and 1 base, with 8 bases remaining between them. The CDR3 consists of 12 residues. The germline V gene has CDR1 SNHLY and CDR2 FYNNEI. CDR3 nucleotides: TGTGCCAGCAAAAGCCTATCCTACGAGCAGTACTTC. Translating it yields CASKSLSYEQYF.

This clone was found once. This sequence joins TRBV3-1 (or the pseudogene TRBV3-2) and TRBJ2-1, with TRBD2 identical over 14 bases. V lost 2 bases and J lost 8; bases outside the gene matches: 5. CDR1 is LGHDT and CDR2 is YNNKEL in the germline V gene (reference sequence). This CDR3 is 16 amino acids long. The CDR3 region is CASSQSRTSGGYEQFF. DNA of the CDR3: TGTGCCAGCAGCCAATCTAGGACTAGCGGGGGGTATGAGCAGTTCTTC.

V gene TRBV28 combines with J gene TRBJ2-7; D is possibly TRBD1 (6 bases). The germline gives CDR1 MDHEN, CDR2 SYDVKM. The V end lost 2 bases, the J end lost 0 bases, and 8 bases lay between the germline ends. The CDR3 has 14 residues. The CDR3 loop reads CASSLQGTSYEQYF. The CDR3 nucleotides are TGTGCCAGCAGTTTACAGGGGACCTCCTACGAGCAGTACTTC.

The chain uses TRBV3-1 (or the pseudogene TRBV3-2) and TRBJ2-7; a possible D gene is TRBD2 (6 bases). The CDR3 contains 17 residues. With 1 base removed from V and 2 bases from J, the gap between germline ends came to 18 bases. Germline V CDR1 and CDR2: LGHDT, YNNKEL (reference sequence). This CDR3 is CASSQVGAVRGAYEQYF. For the CDR3, the DNA is TGTGCCAGCAGCCAAGTAGGGGCGGTTCGCGGGGCCTACGAGCAGTACTTC.

Only a few counts were recorded for this clone. The gene calls are TRBV6-5 and TRBJ1-5; tentative D call: TRBD1 (6 bases). V lost 0 bases, J lost 1 base, and 10 bases lay in between. Germline loops: CDR1 MNHEY, CDR2 SVGAGI. The CDR3 totals 16 residues. CDR3 DNA sequence: TGTGCCAGCAGTTACTCTCAGGGGCTAAGCAATCAGCCCCAGCATTTT. This sequence encodes CASSYSQGLSNQPQHF.

The chain is built from TRBV6-1 and TRBJ2-7, with 12 nucleotides matching TRBD1. The CDR3 is made up of 17 amino acids. Germline CDR1 is MNHNS and CDR2 is SASEGT. The junction had 9 bases not matched to a gene; V was cut back by 2 bases and J by 4 bases. CDR3 region: CASSEWMGDRGQYEQYF. CDR3 nucleotide sequence: TGTGCCAGCAGTGAATGGATGGGGGACAGGGGGCAATACGAGCAGTACTTC.

The chain uses TRBV5-1 and TRBJ2-5; 8 bases match TRBD2. Germline CDR1 reads SGHRS; CDR2 reads YFSETQ. The CDR3 runs 16 residues. Unmatched junction bases numbered 8, after V lost 3 bases and J lost 1 base. CDR3 in DNA: TGCGCCAGCAGCTCCGTTTCGGGAGGGCCCCAAGAGACCCAGTACTTC. Amino acids: CASSSVSGGPQETQYF.

This clone was observed a handful of times. The rearrangement links TRBV7-9 to TRBJ1-1, with 10 bases identical to TRBD1. V lost 3 bases to trimming and J lost 3 bases; unmatched junction nucleotides: 7. Germline V lookup: CDR1 SEHNR, CDR2 FQNEAQ (reference sequence). This CDR3 comprises 16 residues. CDR3 protein: CASSFRQGAGYTEAFF. CDR3 bases: TGTGCCAGCAGCTTCCGACAGGGGGCTGGGTACACTGAAGCTTTCTTT.

V usage is TRBV2 and J usage is TRBJ1-5, with unresolved D. Germline CDR1 reads SNHLY; CDR2 reads FYNNEI. Trimming took 7 bases from V and 7 from J, leaving 14 bases between them. The CDR3 runs to 13 residues. The CDR3 DNA is TGTGCCAGCATGTATGAGGGAGGCCAGCCCCAGCATTTT. Translating it yields CASMYEGGQPQHF.

The rearrangement joins TRBV19 to TRBJ2-7, with 13 bases matching TRBD2. The CDR3 is 15 residues long. V was clipped by 2 bases and J by 7 bases; unmatched bases: 5. Germline CDR1 reads LNHDA; CDR2 reads SQIVND (reference sequence). The DNA for the CDR3 is TGTGCCAGTAGTATAAGACTAGCGGGAGGAGGAGAGCAGTACTTC. This sequence encodes CASSIRLAGGGEQYF.

The chain uses TRBV19 and TRBJ2-5; tentative D call: TRBD2 (6 bases). The CDR3 is 13 amino acids. Germline CDR1 and CDR2: LNHDA and SQIVND (reference sequence). V was clipped by 5 bases and J by 5 bases, with 12 bases between them. The CDR3 reads CASSLRGSETQYF. The CDR3 DNA is TGTGCCAGTAGTTTGCGGGGTTCGGAGACCCAGTACTTC.

This clone is a singleton in its sample. Its ends do not fully match the called genes, so a read error is possible. The rearrangement links TRBV6-2 or TRBV6-3 to TRBJ1-5; TRBD1 agrees at 8 bases. The CDR3 covers 13 residues. Germline loops: CDR1 MNHEY, CDR2 SVGEGT. The CDR3 spells CASSLEGTGPLDF. Written as DNA, the CDR3 is TGTGCCAGCAGTTTAGAAGGGACAGGACCCTTGGATTTT.

The chain employs TRBV12-3 or TRBV12-4 and TRBJ1-1; 7 nucleotides line up with TRBD1. This CDR3 has 13 amino acids. Unmatched junction bases numbered 12, after V lost 6 bases and J lost 11 bases. This CDR3 reads CASSLTGNDKAFF. The CDR3 DNA sequence: TGTGCCAGCAGCCTGACAGGGAACGATAAGGCTTTCTTT.

This clone came up once. This chain joins TRBV6-1 and TRBJ1-1, with D tentatively TRBD1 (5 bases). The CDR3 length is 15 residues. Between the trimmed V and J ends, which lost 1 base and 0 bases, there was a span of 9 bases. Germline V gene sequence: CDR1 MNHNS, CDR2 SASEGT. This chain's CDR3 is CASSEGGGMNTEAFF. In DNA form, the CDR3 reads TGTGCCAGCAGTGAAGGGGGGGGGATGAACACTGAAGCTTTCTTT.

V and J are TRBV30 and TRBJ1-1, with D maybe TRBD1 (5 bases). Germline V gene data show CDR1 as GTSNPN and CDR2 as SVGIG (reference sequence). V was clipped by 2 bases and J by 1 base, with 8 bases between them. CDR3 length equals 13 residues. CDR3 DNA sequence: TGTGCCTGGAGTTCTCAGGGGAACACTGAAGCTTTCTTT. It translates to CAWSSQGNTEAFF.

The CDR3 spells CSADGTAQNTEAFF. CDR3 in DNA: TGCAGCGCAGACGGGACAGCTCAGAACACTGAAGCTTTCTTT. The genes are TRBV29-1 and TRBJ1-1; 7 bases line up with TRBD1. CDR1 and CDR2 from the germline V gene are SQVTM and ANQGSEA. The CDR3 contains 14 residues. The ends lost 7 bases at V and 1 base at J; junction bases unmatched: 9.

The chain employs TRBV9 and TRBJ2-2; D is ambiguous. Trimming pared 0 bases from V and 7 bases from J, leaving 13 bases between. CDR1 SGDLS and CDR2 YYNGEE come from the germline V gene. The CDR3 is 15 amino acids. The DNA for the CDR3 is TGTGCCAGCAGCGTAGGTCCCGCGATTGACGGGGAGCTGTTTTTT. This gives the protein CASSVGPAIDGELFF.

The chain couples TRBV6-5 to TRBJ2-5, with 9 bases that match TRBD1. Per germline, CDR1 MNHEY and CDR2 SVGAGI. The CDR3 is 15 residues long. With 5 bases clipped from V and 4 bases from J, the junction kept 8 bases outside the gene matches. CDR3 amino acids: CASSPQGALGETQYF. The CDR3 DNA reads as TGTGCCAGCAGTCCACAGGGGGCGCTGGGAGAGACCCAGTACTTC.

The chain employs TRBV19 and TRBJ2-6; D unclear. Looked up from germline, CDR1 is LNHDA and CDR2 is SQIVND (reference sequence). Trimming left V 3 bases short and J 1 base short, with 7 bases between. The CDR3 extends over 15 amino acids. CDR3 in DNA: TGTGCCAGTAGTATCCCACAGTCTGGGGCCAACGTCCTGACTTTC. It specifies CASSIPQSGANVLTF.